Below, one T cell receptor (beta chain) is given with its context. Donors were healthy HIV-negative adults without recent acute infections or vaccinations. CDR1 MNHEY and CDR2 SVGAGI come from the germline V gene. Trimming at V came to 7 bases and at J to 8 bases, leaving 13 bases not matched to a gene. The CDR3 is 15 residues long. This sample is drawn from a study of shared clonotypes between healthy human individuals. Study-level background: Used for every donor were three CD4 naive, three CD4 memory, two CD8 naive and one CD8 memory plate.

It was at deep level that the assay was run. As processed by the authors: ImmunoSEQ junction-only sequences lacked quality scores, so their filtering differed. Only in-frame clones appear in the TCRdb table, and some are missing; sequencing was by immunoSEQ multiplex PCR. V and J calls plus clone size are reproduced from that table; the DNA served to infer D and trimming. Of millions of clones in the sample, 90% to 95% are singletons; the top ten hold 0.1% to 0.15%. The chain couples TRBV6-5 to TRBJ2-3; TRBD2 matches at 9 bases. The receptor was isolated from a young man in good health. Material for sequencing was naive CD4+ T cells sorted from blood. Stated subset: CD45RA+ positively selected. DNA for the CDR3: TGTGCCAGCAATCAAGCGGGAGGACCCTCCGGTACGCAGTATTTT. It translates to CASNQAGGPSGTQYF.